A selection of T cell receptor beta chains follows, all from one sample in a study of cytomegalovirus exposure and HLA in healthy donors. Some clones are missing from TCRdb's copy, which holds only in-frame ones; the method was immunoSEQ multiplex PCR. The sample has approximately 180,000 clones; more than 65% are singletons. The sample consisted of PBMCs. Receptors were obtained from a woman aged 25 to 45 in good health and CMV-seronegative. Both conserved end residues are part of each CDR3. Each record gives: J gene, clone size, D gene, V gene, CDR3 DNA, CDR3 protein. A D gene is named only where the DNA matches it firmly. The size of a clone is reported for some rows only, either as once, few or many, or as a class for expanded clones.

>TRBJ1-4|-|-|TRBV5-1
TGCGCCAGCAGCCTGGGTGGGGGCCAGGGTACTAATGAAAAACTGTTTTTT
CASSLGGGQGTNEKLFF
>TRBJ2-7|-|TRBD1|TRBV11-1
TGTGCCAGCAGCTCACGGGACAGGGTGAACGAGCAGTACTTC
CASSSRDRVNEQYF
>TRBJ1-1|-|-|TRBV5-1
TGCGCCAGCAGCTTGGGGGATGGCACCCCGGAGGGAGCTTTCTTT
CASSLGDGTPEGAFF
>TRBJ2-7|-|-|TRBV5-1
TGCGCCAGCAGCTCAGGGTACAAATACGAGCAGTACTTC
CASSSGYKYEQYF
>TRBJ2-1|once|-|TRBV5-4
TGTGCCAGCAGCTTGGGGTCGGCGGGCGAGCAGTTCTTC
CASSLGSAGEQFF
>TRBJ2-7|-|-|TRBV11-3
TGTGCCAGCAGCTTAGGGGCTAGCCGGTCCTACGAGCAGTACTTC
CASSLGASRSYEQYF
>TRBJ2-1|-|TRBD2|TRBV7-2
TGTGCCAGCAGCTTAGGATGGAGCGGGGGGGAATCCGAGCAGTTCTTC
CASSLGWSGGESEQFF
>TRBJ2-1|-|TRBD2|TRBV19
TGTGCCAGTAGTAGCCGGACTAGCGGGAGAGTCAACAATGAGCAGTTCTTC
CASSSRTSGRVNNEQFF
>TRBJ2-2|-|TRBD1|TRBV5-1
TGCGCCAGCAGCTGGCGGGGACAGGGGGCGGTGAGGTGGAGCACCGGGGAGCTGTTTTTT
CASSWRGQGAVRWSTGELFF
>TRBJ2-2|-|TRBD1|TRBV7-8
TGTGCCAGCCGGACAGGGAACACCGGGGAGCTGTTTTTT
CASRTGNTGELFF
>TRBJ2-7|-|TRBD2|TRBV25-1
TGTGCCAGCAGTGTTACGAGGAGCGGGAGGTTCTACGAGCAGTACTTC
CASSVTRSGRFYEQYF
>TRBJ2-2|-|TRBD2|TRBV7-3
TGTGCCAGCAGCTTGACTAGCGGTGGGACCGGGGAGCTGTTTTTT
CASSLTSGGTGELFF
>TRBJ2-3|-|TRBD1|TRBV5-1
TGCGCCAGCAGCCCCGGACAGGGCACAGATACGCAGTATTTT
CASSPGQGTDTQYF
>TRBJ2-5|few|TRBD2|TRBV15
TGTGCCACCAGCAGAGATCAACGGGAGGGGGCCCAGTACTTC
CATSRDQREGAQYF
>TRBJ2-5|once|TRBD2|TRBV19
TGTGCCAGTAGTATTGGGCTAGCGGGAGGGAACCCTACCGAAGAGACCCAGTACTTC
CASSIGLAGGNPTEETQYF
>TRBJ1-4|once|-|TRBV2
TGTGCCAGCAGTGAAAGGGGTTTCAATGAAAAACTGTTTTTT
CASSERGFNEKLFF
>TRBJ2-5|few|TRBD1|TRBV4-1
TGCGCCAGCAGCCACTACAGGGGGCAAGGGGGGACCCAGTACTTC
CASSHYRGQGGTQYF
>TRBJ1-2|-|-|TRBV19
TGTGCCAGTAGTATAGTAAACGGTAACTATGGCTACACCTTC
CASSIVNGNYGYTF
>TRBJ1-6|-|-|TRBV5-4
TGTGCCAGCAGCCGGATTTTGGGACACAATTCACCCCTCCACTTT
CASSRILGHNSPLHF
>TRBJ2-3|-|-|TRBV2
TGTGCCAGCAGGGGTGGGGCAGGGGGCACAGATACGCAGTATTTT
CASRGGAGGTDTQYF
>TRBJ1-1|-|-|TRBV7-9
TGTGCCAGCAGCTCGAGGGGGGGGGCTGGAACTGAAGCTTTCTTT
CASSSRGGAGTEAFF
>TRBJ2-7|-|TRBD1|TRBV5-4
TGTGCCAGCAGCCCGGACAGGGAGCGAGAGCAGTACTTC
CASSPDREREQYF
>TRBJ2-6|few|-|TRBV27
TGTGCCAGCTCACGGAGGCTGCCCTCTGGGGCCAACGTCCTGACTTTC
CASSRRLPSGANVLTF